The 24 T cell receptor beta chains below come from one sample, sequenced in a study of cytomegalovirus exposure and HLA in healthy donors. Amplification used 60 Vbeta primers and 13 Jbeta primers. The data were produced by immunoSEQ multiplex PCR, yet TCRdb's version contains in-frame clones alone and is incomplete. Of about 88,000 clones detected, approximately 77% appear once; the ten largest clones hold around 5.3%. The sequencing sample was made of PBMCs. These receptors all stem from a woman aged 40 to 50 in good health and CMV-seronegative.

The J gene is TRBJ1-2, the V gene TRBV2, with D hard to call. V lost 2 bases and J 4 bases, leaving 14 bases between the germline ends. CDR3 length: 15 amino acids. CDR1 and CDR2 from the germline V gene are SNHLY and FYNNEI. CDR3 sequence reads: CASSEYGVRGYGYTF. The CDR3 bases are TGTGCCAGCAGTGAATACGGGGTCAGAGGCTATGGCTACACCTTC.

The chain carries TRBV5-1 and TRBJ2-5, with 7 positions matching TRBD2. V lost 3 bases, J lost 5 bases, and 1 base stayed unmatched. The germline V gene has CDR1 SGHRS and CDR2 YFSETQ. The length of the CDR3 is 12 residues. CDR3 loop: CASSWGGETQYF. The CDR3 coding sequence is TGCGCCAGCAGCTGGGGGGGTGAGACCCAGTACTTC.

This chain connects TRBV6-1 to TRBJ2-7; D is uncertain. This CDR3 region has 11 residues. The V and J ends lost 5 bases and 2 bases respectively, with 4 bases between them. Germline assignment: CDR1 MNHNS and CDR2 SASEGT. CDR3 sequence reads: CASSNTYEQYF. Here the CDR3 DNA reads TGTGCCAGCAGTAATACCTACGAGCAGTACTTC.

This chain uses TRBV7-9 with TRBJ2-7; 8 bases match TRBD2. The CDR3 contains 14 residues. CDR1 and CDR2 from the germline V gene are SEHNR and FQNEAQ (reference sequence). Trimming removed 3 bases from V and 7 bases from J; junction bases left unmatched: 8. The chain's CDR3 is CASSLAYTSGEQYF. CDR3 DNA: TGTGCCAGCAGCTTGGCGTATACTAGCGGAGAGCAGTACTTC.

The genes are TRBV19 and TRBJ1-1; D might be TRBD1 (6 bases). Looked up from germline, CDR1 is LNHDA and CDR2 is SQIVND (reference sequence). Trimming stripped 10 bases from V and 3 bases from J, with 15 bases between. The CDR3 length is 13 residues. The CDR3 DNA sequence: TGTGCCACCACACAGGGTTTGTACACTGAAGCTTTCTTT. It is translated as CATTQGLYTEAFF.

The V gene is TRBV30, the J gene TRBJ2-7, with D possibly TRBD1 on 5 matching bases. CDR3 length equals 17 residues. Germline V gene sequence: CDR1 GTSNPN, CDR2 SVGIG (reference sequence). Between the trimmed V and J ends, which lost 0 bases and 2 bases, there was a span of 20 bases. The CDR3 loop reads CAWSVSLGVVGAYEQYF. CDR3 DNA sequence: TGTGCCTGGAGTGTATCCCTTGGCGTTGTAGGGGCCTACGAGCAGTACTTC.

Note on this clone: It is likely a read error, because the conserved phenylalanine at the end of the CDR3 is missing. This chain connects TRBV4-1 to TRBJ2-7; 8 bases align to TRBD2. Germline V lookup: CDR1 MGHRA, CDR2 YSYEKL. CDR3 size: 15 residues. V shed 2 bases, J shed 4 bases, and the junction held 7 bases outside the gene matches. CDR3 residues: CASSQTGGGPYEQYS. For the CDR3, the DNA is TGCGCCAGCAGCCAAACCGGCGGGGGGCCGTACGAGCAGTACTCC.

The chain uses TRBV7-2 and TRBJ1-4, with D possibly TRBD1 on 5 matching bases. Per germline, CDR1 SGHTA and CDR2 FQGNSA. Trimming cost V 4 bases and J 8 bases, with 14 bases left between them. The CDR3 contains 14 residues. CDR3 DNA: TGTGCCAGCAGCTCGGGACTAACATCCGAAAAACTGTTTTTT. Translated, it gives CASSSGLTSEKLFF.

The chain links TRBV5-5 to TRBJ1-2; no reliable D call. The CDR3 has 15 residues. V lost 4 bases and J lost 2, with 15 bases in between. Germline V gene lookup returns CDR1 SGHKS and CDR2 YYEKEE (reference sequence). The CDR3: CASSGWMGENYGYTF. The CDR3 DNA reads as TGTGCCAGCAGCGGATGGATGGGCGAGAACTATGGCTACACCTTC.

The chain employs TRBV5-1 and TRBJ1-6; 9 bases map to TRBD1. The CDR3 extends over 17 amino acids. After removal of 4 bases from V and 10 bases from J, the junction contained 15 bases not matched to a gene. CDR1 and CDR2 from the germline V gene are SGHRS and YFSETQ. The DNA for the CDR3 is TGCGCCAGCAGCCCGGGACAGGGCATGGGCGTGGAGTCACCCCTCCACTTT. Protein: CASSPGQGMGVESPLHF.

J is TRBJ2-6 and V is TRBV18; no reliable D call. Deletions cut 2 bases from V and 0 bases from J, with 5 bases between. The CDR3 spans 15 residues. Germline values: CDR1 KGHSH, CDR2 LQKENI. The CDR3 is CASSPGHSGANVLTF. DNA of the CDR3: TGTGCCAGCTCACCAGGGCACTCTGGGGCCAACGTCCTGACTTTC. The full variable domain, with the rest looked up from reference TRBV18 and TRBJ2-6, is NAGVMQNPRHLVRRRGQEARLRCSPMKGHSHVYWYRQLPEEGLKFMVYLQKENIIDESGMPKERFSAEFPKEGPSILRIQQVVRGDSAAYFCASSPGHSGANVLTFGAGSRLTVL.

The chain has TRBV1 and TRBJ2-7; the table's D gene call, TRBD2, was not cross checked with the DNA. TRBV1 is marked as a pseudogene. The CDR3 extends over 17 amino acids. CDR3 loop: CTSSQVRSSKSSYEQYF. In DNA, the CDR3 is TGCACCAGCAGCCAAGTTCGGAGCAGCAAAAGCTCCTACGAGCAGTACTTC.

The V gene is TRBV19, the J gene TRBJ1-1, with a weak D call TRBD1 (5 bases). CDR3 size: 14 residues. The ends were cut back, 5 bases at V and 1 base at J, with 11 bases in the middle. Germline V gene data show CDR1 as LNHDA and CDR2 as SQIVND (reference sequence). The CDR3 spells CASSFAGRNTEAFF. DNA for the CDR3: TGTGCCAGTAGTTTCGCAGGGCGGAACACTGAAGCTTTCTTT. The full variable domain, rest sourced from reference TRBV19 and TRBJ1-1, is DGGITQSPKYLFRKEGQNVTLSCEQNLNHDAMYWYRQDPGQGLRLIYYSQIVNDFQKGDIAEGYSVSREKKESFPLTVTSAQKNPTAFYLCASSFAGRNTEAFFGQGTRLTVV.

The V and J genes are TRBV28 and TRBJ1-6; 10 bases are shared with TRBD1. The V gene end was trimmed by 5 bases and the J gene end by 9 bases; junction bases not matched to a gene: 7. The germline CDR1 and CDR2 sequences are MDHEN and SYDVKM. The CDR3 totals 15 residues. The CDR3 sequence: CASSEGDRGSSPLHF. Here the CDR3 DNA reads TGTGCCAGCAGTGAGGGGGACAGGGGAAGTTCACCCCTCCACTTT.

CDR3 in amino acids: CASSLAIMGAWPTDTQYF. CDR3 DNA sequence: TGTGCCAGCAGCTTAGCGATAATGGGGGCTTGGCCCACAGATACGCAGTATTTT. The V and J genes are TRBV7-2 and TRBJ2-3; D might be TRBD1 (6 bases). CDR3 length: 18 residues. CDR1 SGHTA and CDR2 FQGNSA come from the germline V gene. Trimming stripped 0 bases from V and 2 bases from J, with 18 bases between.

The CDR3 here is CASSQMMTGIDQPQHF. The CDR3 bases are TGCGCCAGCAGCCAAATGATGACAGGGATAGATCAGCCCCAGCATTTT. J is TRBJ1-5 and V is TRBV4-1; TRBD1 aligns across 7 bases. Germline-derived CDR1 and CDR2 are MGHRA and YSYEKL. The CDR3 covers 16 residues. Trimming cost V 2 bases and J 5 bases; bases outside gene matches: 9.

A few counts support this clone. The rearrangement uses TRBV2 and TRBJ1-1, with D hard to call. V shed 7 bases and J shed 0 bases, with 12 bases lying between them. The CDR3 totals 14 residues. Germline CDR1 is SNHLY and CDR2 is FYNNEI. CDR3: CASISATLNTEAFF. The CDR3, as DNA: TGTGCCAGCATTTCGGCGACTTTGAACACTGAAGCTTTCTTT.

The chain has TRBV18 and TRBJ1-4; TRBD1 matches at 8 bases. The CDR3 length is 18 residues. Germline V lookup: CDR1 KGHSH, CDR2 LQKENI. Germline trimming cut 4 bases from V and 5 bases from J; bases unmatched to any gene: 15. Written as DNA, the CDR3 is TGTGCCAGCTCACTGAATCGAGCAGGGGGCAGCAGCAATGAAAAACTGTTTTTT. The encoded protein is CASSLNRAGGSSNEKLFF.

CDR3 sequence reads: CASTGASYNEQFF. The CDR3 DNA reads as TGTGCCAGCACTGGGGCCTCCTACAATGAGCAGTTCTTC. The chain recombines TRBV6-6 with TRBJ2-1, with D perhaps TRBD1 (5 bases). The CDR3 contains 13 residues. The germline V gene encodes CDR1 MNHNY and CDR2 SVGAGI (reference sequence). The V end lost 7 bases, the J end lost 0 bases, and 7 bases lay between the germline ends.

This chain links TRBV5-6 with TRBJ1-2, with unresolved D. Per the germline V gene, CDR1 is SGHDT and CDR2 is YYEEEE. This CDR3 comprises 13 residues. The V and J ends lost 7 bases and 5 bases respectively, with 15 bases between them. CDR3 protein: CASRSSGGYGYTF. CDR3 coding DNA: TGTGCCAGCCGGTCTAGCGGCGGATATGGCTACACCTTC.

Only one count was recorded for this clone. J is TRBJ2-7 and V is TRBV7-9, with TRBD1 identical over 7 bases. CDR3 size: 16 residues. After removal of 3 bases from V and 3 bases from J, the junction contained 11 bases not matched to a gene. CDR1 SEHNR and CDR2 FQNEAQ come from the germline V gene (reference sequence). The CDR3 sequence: CASSLSGEGQYYEQYF. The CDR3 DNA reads TGTGCCAGCAGCTTGTCCGGAGAGGGACAGTACTACGAGCAGTACTTC.

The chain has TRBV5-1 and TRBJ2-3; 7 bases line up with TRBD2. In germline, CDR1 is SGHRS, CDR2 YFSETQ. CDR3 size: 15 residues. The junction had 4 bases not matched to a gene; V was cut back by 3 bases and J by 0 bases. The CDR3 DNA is TGCGCCAGCAGCTGGGGGAGGGGCAGCACAGATACGCAGTATTTT. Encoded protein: CASSWGRGSTDTQYF.

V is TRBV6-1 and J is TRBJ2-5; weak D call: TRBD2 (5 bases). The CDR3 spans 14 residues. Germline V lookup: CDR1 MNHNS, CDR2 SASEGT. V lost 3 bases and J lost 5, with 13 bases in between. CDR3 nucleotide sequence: TGTGCCAGCAGTGAGTCCCGGGGTCGGGAGACCCAGTACTTC. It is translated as CASSESRGRETQYF.

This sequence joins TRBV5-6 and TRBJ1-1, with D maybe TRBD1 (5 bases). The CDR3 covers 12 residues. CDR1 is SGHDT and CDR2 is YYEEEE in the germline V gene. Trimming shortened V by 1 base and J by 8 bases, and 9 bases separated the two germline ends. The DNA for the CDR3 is TGTGCCAGCAGCTTGAGTTGGACAGAAGCTTTCTTT. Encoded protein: CASSLSWTEAFF.